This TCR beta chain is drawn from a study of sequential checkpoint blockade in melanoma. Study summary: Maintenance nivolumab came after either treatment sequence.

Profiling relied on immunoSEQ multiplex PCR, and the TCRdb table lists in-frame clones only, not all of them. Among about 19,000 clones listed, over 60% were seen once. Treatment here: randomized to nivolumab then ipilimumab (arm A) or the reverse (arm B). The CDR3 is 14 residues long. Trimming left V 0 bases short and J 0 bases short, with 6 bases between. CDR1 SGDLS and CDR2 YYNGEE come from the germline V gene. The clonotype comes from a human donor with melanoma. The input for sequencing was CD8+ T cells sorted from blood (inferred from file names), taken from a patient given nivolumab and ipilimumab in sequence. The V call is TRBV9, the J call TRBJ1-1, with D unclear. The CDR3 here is CASSVDGVNTEAFF. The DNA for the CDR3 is TGTGCCAGCAGCGTAGACGGGGTGAACACTGAAGCTTTCTTT.